This T cell receptor beta chain was sequenced during a study of CXCR3-negative and CXCR3-positive naive CD8 T cells. It was by 5' RACE with UMI labels that the TRB cDNA libraries were prepared. Following a re-call of the 5' RACE reads, TCRdb has one entry per CDR3 protein and lacks DNA. This table holds about 43,000 distinct CDR3 sequences. CDR3 length: 12 residues. Germline lookup yields CDR1 SEHNR and CDR2 FQNEAQ (reference sequence). The chain carries TRBV7-9 and TRBJ1-5. The sample was memory CD8+ T cells from blood. The clonotype comes from a human donor in good health. Some clones in this sample may be carry-over from other donors' samples. CDR3 loop: CASSPDNQPQHF.